Following are 7 T cell receptor beta chains from one sample sequenced in a study of radiotherapy plus CTLA-4 blockade in lung cancer. Assay used: immunoSEQ multiplex PCR; TCRdb lists only in-frame clones, some missing. The sample yields roughly 35,000 clones, roughly 79% seen once. The input for sequencing was peripheral blood, taken from a patient treated with radiotherapy plus ipilimumab. These receptor sequences come from a human donor with non-small cell lung cancer that progressed on radiotherapy plus ipilimumab.

The V gene is TRBV18, the J gene TRBJ2-1, with 15 nucleotides matching TRBD2. Losses at the gene ends were 4 bases for V and 8 bases for J; bases not matched to a gene: 3. The germline V gene has CDR1 KGHSH and CDR2 LQKENI. CDR3 size: 15 residues. Here the CDR3 DNA reads TGTGCCAGCTCACGGGGACTAGCGGGAGGCGATGAGCAGTTCTTC. Protein: CASSRGLAGGDEQFF.

The chain has TRBV6-5 and TRBJ2-3; 10 bases map to TRBD2. CDR3 length: 15 residues. The V and J ends lost 6 bases and 4 bases, in that order; junction bases with no gene match: 7. CDR1 and CDR2 (germline): MNHEY, SVGAGI. CDR3 residues: CASSLASGSPDTQYF. The CDR3 DNA reads TGTGCCAGCAGCCTAGCTAGCGGGAGTCCAGATACGCAGTATTTT.

The chain carries TRBV5-4 and TRBJ1-1; no clear D. Trimming stripped 4 bases from V and 4 bases from J, with 11 bases between. This CDR3 is built from 13 residues. Germline CDR1 is SGHNT and CDR2 is YYREEE (reference sequence). The CDR3 sequence is CASSPGSGTEAFF. The CDR3 DNA is TGTGCCAGCAGCCCAGGTTCGGGCACTGAAGCTTTCTTT.

A few counts support this clone. The V call is TRBV7-6, the J call TRBJ2-2, with 9 positions matching TRBD1. The length of the CDR3 is 18 residues. Germline CDR1 is SGHVS and CDR2 is FNYEAQ. With V trimmed by 1 base and J by 1 base, 7 bases remained unmatched. The CDR3 here is CASSLVPGDRVNTGELFF. In nucleotides, the CDR3 is TGTGCCAGCAGCTTAGTTCCAGGGGACAGGGTGAACACCGGGGAGCTGTTTTTT.

The chain carries TRBV6-6 and TRBJ2-7; 14 bases map to TRBD2. Germline trimming cut 2 bases from V and 6 bases from J; bases unmatched to any gene: 6. CDR1 and CDR2 from the germline V gene are MNHNY and SVGAGI (reference sequence). The CDR3 length is 16 residues. This CDR3 is CASSYGTSGSLVEQYF. CDR3 nucleotide sequence: TGTGCCAGCAGTTACGGGACTAGCGGGAGTCTAGTCGAGCAGTACTTC.

This clone was seen more than once but under ten times. The CDR3 bases are TGCAGCGCATCGGAGGGCACGAACACTGAAGCTTTCTTT. Encoded protein: CSASEGTNTEAFF. The chain is built from TRBV29-1 and TRBJ1-1; no reliable D call. Germline CDR1 is SQVTM and CDR2 is ANQGSEA. Trimming cost V 7 bases and J 1 base, with 13 bases left between them. The CDR3 totals 13 residues.

This clone is medium-sized in the sample. The chain couples TRBV7-9 to TRBJ2-7; D is possibly TRBD1 (6 bases). CDR3 length: 17 residues. V was pared by 4 bases and J by 0 bases, with 19 bases between. CDR1 and CDR2 (germline): SEHNR, FQNEAQ (reference sequence). CDR3 amino acids: CASSSISGHYSSYEQYF. The CDR3 DNA follows: TGTGCCAGCAGCTCCATCTCGGGACACTATAGCTCCTACGAGCAGTACTTC.